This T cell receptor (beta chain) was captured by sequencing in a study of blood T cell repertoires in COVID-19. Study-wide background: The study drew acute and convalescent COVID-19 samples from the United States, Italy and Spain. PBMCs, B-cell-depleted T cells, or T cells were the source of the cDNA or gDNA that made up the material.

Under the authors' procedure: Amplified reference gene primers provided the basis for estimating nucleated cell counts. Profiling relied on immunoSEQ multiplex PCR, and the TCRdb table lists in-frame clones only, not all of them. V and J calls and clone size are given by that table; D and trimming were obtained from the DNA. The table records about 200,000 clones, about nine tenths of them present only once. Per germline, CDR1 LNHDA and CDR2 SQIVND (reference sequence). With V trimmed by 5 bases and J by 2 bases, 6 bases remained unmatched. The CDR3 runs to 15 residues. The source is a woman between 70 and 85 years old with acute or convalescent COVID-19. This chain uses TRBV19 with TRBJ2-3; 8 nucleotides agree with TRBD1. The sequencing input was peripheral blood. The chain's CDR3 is CASSLQGAPTDTQYF. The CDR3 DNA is TGTGCCAGTAGTTTGCAGGGGGCGCCCACAGATACGCAGTATTTT.